Shown below are 16 T cell receptor beta chains from a single sample sequenced in a study of blood T cell repertoires in COVID-19 (dated by TCRdb to 2020 to 2021). The library was produced with the immunoSEQ multiplex PCR assay. TCRdb's version of the immuneACCESS table is confined to in-frame rearrangements and falls short of the full clone set. An unresolved V gene accounts for under half of the shortfall where checked; the remainder is of unknown origin. The sample table contains approximately 260,000 clones; only one count was recorded for around 90% of them. The ten biggest clones cover approximately 1.9% of the sample. The sequencing input was PBMCs or T cells enriched from blood (not recorded which). These receptors all stem from a woman between 18 and 29 years old who had recovered from COVID-19.

The rearrangement uses TRBV14 and TRBJ2-3, with 8 positions matching TRBD2. CDR1 and CDR2 (germline): SGHDN, FVKESK. With 5 bases clipped from V and 0 bases from J, the junction kept 13 bases outside the gene matches. CDR3 size: 18 residues. The CDR3 sequence: CASSFRRVAGSSTDTQYF. The CDR3 region has the DNA TGTGCCAGCAGCTTCCGGAGAGTAGCGGGGAGTAGCACAGATACGCAGTATTTT.

V gene TRBV5-4 combines with J gene TRBJ2-3; TRBD2 aligns across 8 bases. This CDR3 comprises 15 residues. Germline V lookup: CDR1 SGHNT, CDR2 YYREEE (reference sequence). Unmatched junction bases numbered 5, after V lost 4 bases and J lost 1 base. The CDR3 DNA is TGTGCCAGCAGCGTGACTAGCGTACGCACAGATACGCAGTATTTT. Translation gives CASSVTSVRTDTQYF.

This chain joins TRBV2 and TRBJ1-2, with TRBD1 matching over 9 bases. The CDR3 consists of 15 residues. Per germline, CDR1 SNHLY and CDR2 FYNNEI. The junction had 3 bases not matched to a gene; V was cut back by 3 bases and J by 1 base. CDR3 nucleotide sequence: TGTGCCAGCAGTGAGGGACAGGGAGGTAACTATGGCTACACCTTC. Translation: CASSEGQGGNYGYTF.

This chain joins TRBV5-1 and TRBJ1-1, with D perhaps matching TRBD1 (6 bases). V lost 1 base to trimming and J lost 3 bases, with 16 bases between them. CDR1 is SGHRS and CDR2 is YFSETQ in the germline V gene. This CDR3 is 16 amino acids long. CDR3 region: CASSLLSGGADTEAFF. CDR3 in DNA: TGCGCCAGCAGCTTGCTTTCGGGGGGCGCGGACACTGAAGCTTTCTTT.

The V gene is TRBV28, the J gene TRBJ1-1, with 11 bases matching TRBD1. This CDR3 has 14 residues. Per the germline V gene, CDR1 is MDHEN and CDR2 is SYDVKM. Trimming removed 5 bases from V and 10 bases from J; junction bases left unmatched: 9. CDR3 amino acids: CASSLGTGGLLAFF. For the CDR3, the DNA is TGTGCCAGCAGTCTCGGGACAGGGGGGCTCTTAGCTTTCTTT.

CDR3 in DNA: TGTGCCAGCAGTGCCGGGATACTCTATGGCTACACCTTC. It translates to CASSAGILYGYTF. V is TRBV27 and J is TRBJ1-2; D uncertain. Germline CDR1 and CDR2: MNHEY and SMNVEV (reference sequence). Between the trimmed V and J ends, which lost 5 bases and 4 bases, there was a span of 11 bases. The CDR3 has 13 amino acids.

V usage is TRBV9 and J usage is TRBJ1-3; no firm D call. Germline V lookup: CDR1 SGDLS, CDR2 YYNGEE. This CDR3 has 14 amino acids. The V end lost 3 bases, the J end lost 4 bases, and 11 bases lay between the germline ends. CDR3 amino acids: CASSGHGRGNTIYF. The CDR3 DNA reads TGTGCCAGCAGCGGGCACGGGAGGGGAAACACCATATATTTT.

This clone was seen a handful of times. The chain employs TRBV14 and TRBJ1-1, with TRBD1 identical over 7 bases. The CDR3 contains 15 residues. Unmatched junction bases numbered 8, after V lost 3 bases and J lost 4 bases. The V gene's germline CDR1 is SGHDN and CDR2 FVKESK. For the CDR3, the DNA is TGTGCCAGCAGCCACGTACAGGGGTCAGGCACTGAAGCTTTCTTT. This translates into CASSHVQGSGTEAFF. The full variable domain, in which reference TRBV14 and TRBJ1-1 provide the parts outside the CDR3, is EAGVTQFPSHSVIEKGQTVTLRCDPISGHDNLYWYRRVMGKEIKFLLHFVKESKQDESGMPNNRFLAERTGGTYSTLKVQPAELEDSGVYFCASSHVQGSGTEAFFGQGTRLTVV.

The rearrangement uses TRBV5-4 and TRBJ2-1, with 13 nucleotides matching TRBD2. The CDR3 is made up of 16 amino acids. The junction had 7 bases not matched to a gene; V was cut back by 4 bases and J by 6 bases. The germline gives CDR1 SGHNT, CDR2 YYREEE (reference sequence). DNA of the CDR3: TGTGCCAGCAGCCCGACTAGCGGGGGGTACCTCAATGAGCAGTTCTTC. This codes for CASSPTSGGYLNEQFF.

The V gene is TRBV9, the J gene TRBJ2-3; TRBD1 aligns across 9 bases. The J segment lost 3 bases and the V segment lost 3 bases, leaving 2 bases of the junction unmatched. This CDR3 region has 14 residues. Germline values: CDR1 SGDLS, CDR2 YYNGEE. In nucleotides, the CDR3 is TGTGCCAGCAGCGCCGGGACAGGGACAGATACGCAGTATTTT. Translation gives CASSAGTGTDTQYF.

The CDR3 sequence is CASSYSWADYEQYF. CDR3 in DNA: TGTGCCAGCAGTTACAGCTGGGCCGACTACGAGCAGTACTTC. This chain joins TRBV6-5 and TRBJ2-7; D ambiguous. Looked up from germline, CDR1 is MNHEY and CDR2 is SVGAGI. This CDR3 has 14 residues. V was trimmed by 2 bases and J by 3 bases, leaving 11 bases between them.

This clone was picked up one time. The V and J genes are TRBV5-6 and TRBJ2-6; TRBD1 might be the D (5 bases). With 0 bases removed from V and 0 bases from J, the gap between germline ends came to 13 bases. The CDR3 loop spans 18 amino acids. Per germline, CDR1 SGHDT and CDR2 YYEEEE. CDR3 residues: CASSLGQGLSSGANVLTF. The CDR3 coding sequence is TGTGCCAGCAGCTTGGGGCAGGGTTTAAGCTCTGGGGCCAACGTCCTGACTTTC.

This chain links TRBV20-1 with TRBJ2-3, with no clear D. The length of the CDR3 is 11 residues. From germline, CDR1 is DFQATT and CDR2 SNEGSKA (reference sequence). V was clipped by 5 bases and J by 8 bases, with 11 bases between them. CDR3 loop: CSAPKSVTQYF. Here the CDR3 DNA reads TGCAGTGCTCCCAAGTCAGTTACGCAGTATTTT.

The V gene is TRBV11-3, the J gene TRBJ1-2; D is possibly TRBD1 (5 bases). Trimming cost V 4 bases and J 1 base, with 16 bases left between them. CDR1 and CDR2 from the germline V gene are SGHNT and YENEEA. The CDR3 covers 16 residues. The CDR3 DNA is TGTGCCAGCAGCTCGGGGGGGACGGTAATTAACTATGGCTACACCTTC. This gives the protein CASSSGGTVINYGYTF.

This clone was seen a few times. The J gene is TRBJ1-6, the V gene TRBV28, with 8 bases that match TRBD1. CDR1 is MDHEN and CDR2 is SYDVKM in the germline V gene. CDR3 length equals 15 residues. Germline trimming cut 4 bases from V and 5 bases from J; bases unmatched to any gene: 4. CDR3 in amino acids: CASSSGQGHNSPLHF. CDR3 DNA: TGTGCCAGCAGTTCAGGACAGGGCCATAATTCACCCCTCCACTTT.

In DNA form, the CDR3 reads TGTGCCAGCAGCTCCCCAGCGGGAGGGGGCTCGGGGGAGCTGTTTTTT. Protein: CASSSPAGGGSGELFF. The chain joins TRBV7-3 to TRBJ2-2; 10 nucleotides match TRBD2. The germline CDR1 and CDR2 sequences are SGHTA and FQGTGA. The CDR3 is 16 residues long. The V segment lost 4 bases and the J segment 8 bases; nucleotides outside the gene matches: 10.